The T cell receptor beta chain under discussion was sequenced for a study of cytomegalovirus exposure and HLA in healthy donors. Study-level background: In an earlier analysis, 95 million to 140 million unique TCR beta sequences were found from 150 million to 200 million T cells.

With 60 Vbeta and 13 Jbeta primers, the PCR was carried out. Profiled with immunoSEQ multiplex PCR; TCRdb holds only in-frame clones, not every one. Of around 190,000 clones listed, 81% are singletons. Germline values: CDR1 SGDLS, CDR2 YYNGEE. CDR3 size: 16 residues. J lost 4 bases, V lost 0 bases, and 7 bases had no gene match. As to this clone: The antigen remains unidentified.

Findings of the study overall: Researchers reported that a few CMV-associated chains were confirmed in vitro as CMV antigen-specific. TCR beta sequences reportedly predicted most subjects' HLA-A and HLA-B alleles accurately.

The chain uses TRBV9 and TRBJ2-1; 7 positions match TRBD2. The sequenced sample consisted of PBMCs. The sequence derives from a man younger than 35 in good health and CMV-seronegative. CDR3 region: CASSVDQRDGYNEQFF. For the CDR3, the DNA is TGTGCCAGCAGCGTAGACCAGCGGGACGGGTACAATGAGCAGTTCTTC.